These 20 T cell receptor gamma chains originate from one sample sequenced in a study of Vδ1+ human thymocytes. The study, taken as a whole, reports: Highly polyclonal TRG and TRD repertoires with Gaussian CDR3 length distributions appeared in thymus.

The template was reverse-transcribed extracted RNA. The CDR3 regions were amplified by multiplex PCR from V-gene primers to a constant-region primer. TCRdb reanalyzed the multiplex PCR reads using CATT. The data hold 10,000 to 13,000 gamma-chain clones, with over 40% observed a single time. The antigens these receptors bind are not known. Sequenced sample: Vdelta1+ gamma-delta thymocytes from the thymus. Stated subset: FACS-sorted CD3+ TCRalphabeta- TCRVdelta1+ TCRVdelta2- thymocytes. These receptors were collected from a boy under two years old who had congenital heart surgery.

This chain joins TRGV8 and TRGJ1 or TRGJ2. V dropped 3 bases and J dropped 0; count of bases not matched to a gene: 11. From germline, CDR1 is VENAVY and CDR2 YDSYNSRV. There are 16 residues in the CDR3. CDR3 sequence reads: CATWDGQPTNYYKKLF. The CDR3 DNA is TGTGCCACCTGGGATGGACAACCCACGAATTATTATAAGAAACTCTTT.

The table lists this clone with a few counts. The rearrangement links TRGV4 to TRGJ1 or TRGJ2. The junction had 7 bases not matched to a gene; V was cut back by 3 bases and J by 11 bases. This CDR3 is built from 11 residues. Germline CDR1 is EGSTGY and CDR2 is YDSYTSSV. The CDR3 nucleotides are TGTGCCACCTGGGATCGCGTAGAGAAACTCTTT. As protein: CATWDRVEKLF.

This clone was observed a handful of times. J is TRGJ1 or TRGJ2 and V is TRGV3. Germline CDR1 VTNTFY, CDR2 YDVSTARD (reference sequence). This CDR3 has 13 amino acids. V was clipped by 3 bases and J by 2 bases; unmatched bases: 4. The CDR3 protein is CATWDLDYYKKLF. CDR3 in DNA: TGTGCCACCTGGGACTTGGATTATTATAAGAAACTCTTT.

V gene TRGV9 combines with J gene TRGJ1 or TRGJ2. This CDR3 comprises 14 residues. Germline-derived CDR1 and CDR2 are GITISATS and ISYDGTV (reference sequence). V trimming: 2 bases; J trimming: 0 bases; junction bases outside the gene matches: 4. In DNA, the CDR3 is TGTGCCTTGTGGGAGGATGCGAATTATTATAAGAAACTCTTT. Its protein product is CALWEDANYYKKLF.

Regarding this clone: Other DNA variants within this sample encode the same CDR3. The chain employs TRGV4 and TRGJ1 or TRGJ2. TCRdb leaves out the J gene; it was filled in here by matching the DNA to germline. The CDR3 contains 11 residues. Trimming took 4 bases from V and 7 from J; bases not matched to a gene: 4. Germline loops: CDR1 EGSTGY, CDR2 YDSYTSSV. The CDR3 sequence is CATWDWYKKLF. The CDR3 nucleotides are TGTGCCACCTGGGACTGGTATAAGAAACTCTTT.

Only a few counts were recorded for this clone. The chain employs TRGV9 and TRGJ1 or TRGJ2. J was trimmed by 12 bases and V by 0 bases; bases with no gene match: 8. This CDR3 has 12 amino acids. The germline CDR1 and CDR2 sequences are GITISATS and ISYDGTV (reference sequence). CDR3 in amino acids: CALWEVRSGKLF. In DNA form, the CDR3 reads TGTGCCTTGTGGGAGGTGCGGTCGGGGAAACTCTTT.

The J gene is TRGJ1 or TRGJ2, the V gene TRGV4. Here the J gene was assigned by germline matching of the DNA, as TCRdb has none. The CDR3 runs to 13 residues. Germline trimming cut 0 bases from V and 9 bases from J; bases unmatched to any gene: 8. Germline assignment: CDR1 EGSTGY and CDR2 YDSYTSSV. The CDR3 loop is CATWDGPVVKKLF. The CDR3 region has the DNA TGTGCCACCTGGGATGGGCCAGTGGTTAAGAAACTCTTT.

The V and J genes are TRGV2 and TRGJ1 or TRGJ2. Assignment of the J gene here rests on matching the DNA to germline, because TCRdb gives none. The trim removed 3 bases at V and 3 bases at J, leaving 11 bases unmatched. CDR1 is EGSNGY, CDR2 YDSYNSKV, per germline. This CDR3 has 15 residues. Here the CDR3 reads CATWDWRGSYYKKLF. DNA of the CDR3: TGTGCCACCTGGGACTGGAGGGGAAGTTATTATAAGAAACTCTTT.

Concerning this clone itself: One end of the junction is discordant with germline, which a read error may explain. The V call is TRGV4, the J call TRGJ1 or TRGJ2. TCRdb leaves out the J gene; it was filled in here by matching the DNA to germline. The CDR3 loop spans 14 amino acids. Germline CDR1 is EGSTGY and CDR2 is YDSYTSSV. The CDR3 reads CANWDGMNYYKKLF. The CDR3 bases are TGTGCCAACTGGGATGGGATGAATTATTATAAGAAACTCTTT.

The chain uses TRGV9 and TRGJ1 or TRGJ2. Germline matching of the DNA provided the J gene here, since TCRdb leaves it blank. Germline CDR1 GITISATS, CDR2 ISYDGTV (reference sequence). V was clipped by 2 bases and J by 11 bases; unmatched bases: 9. The CDR3 is 12 residues long. CDR3 residues: CALWEAKGEKLF. The CDR3 DNA follows: TGTGCCTTGTGGGAGGCAAAAGGGGAGAAACTCTTT.

The chain recombines TRGV8 with TRGJP2. Germline matching of the DNA provided the J gene here, since TCRdb leaves it blank. The germline CDR1 and CDR2 sequences are VENAVY and YDSYNSRV. V shed 1 base and J 5 bases; nucleotides not matched to a gene: 7. The CDR3 consists of 15 residues. In nucleotides, the CDR3 is TGTGCCACCTGGGATAGTAGTCGGAGTGATTGGATCAAGACGTTT. It encodes CATWDSSRSDWIKTF.

With regard to this clone: A much larger clone differs by one base, so this may be a read error. This chain uses TRGV3 with TRGJ1 or TRGJ2. TCRdb leaves out the J gene; it was filled in here by matching the DNA to germline. Per the germline V gene, CDR1 is VTNTFY and CDR2 is YDVSTARD (reference sequence). This CDR3 contains 12 residues. The J segment lost 6 bases and the V segment lost 1 base, leaving 3 bases of the junction unmatched. CDR3 nucleotides: TGTGCCACCTGGGACAGTTGTTATAAGAAACTCTTT. It yields the protein CATWDSCYKKLF.

Comment on this clone: Other DNA variants within this sample encode the same CDR3. The J gene is TRGJ1 or TRGJ2, the V gene TRGV9. CDR1 is GITISATS and CDR2 is ISYDGTV in the germline V gene (reference sequence). After removal of 2 bases from V and 10 bases from J, the junction contained 2 bases not matched to a gene. CDR3 size: 10 residues. The CDR3 sequence is CALWEAKKLF. CDR3 bases: TGTGCCTTGTGGGAGGCCAAGAAACTCTTT.

The called J gene is TRGJ1 or TRGJ2, whereas the V gene has no call. The CDR3 totals 11 residues. In DNA form, the CDR3 reads TGTGCCTTGTGTGAGGTGCATGAGAAACTCTTT. Its translation: CALCEVHEKLF.

V gene TRGV8 combines with J gene TRGJ1 or TRGJ2. The J gene comes from matching the DNA to germline here; TCRdb lacks it. The germline V gene encodes CDR1 VENAVY and CDR2 YDSYNSRV. This CDR3 has 13 amino acids. Germline trimming cut 2 bases from V and 1 base from J; bases unmatched to any gene: 2. Here the CDR3 reads CATWDTNYYKKLF. The CDR3 region has the DNA TGTGCCACCTGGGATACCAATTATTATAAGAAACTCTTT.

A word on this clone: Its ends do not fully match the called genes, so a read error is possible. The chain is built from TRGV3 and TRGJ1 or TRGJ2. TCRdb carries no J gene annotation; the J gene was assigned here by matching the DNA with germline. The CDR3 contains 13 residues. CDR1 is VTNTFY, CDR2 YDVSTARD, per germline (reference sequence). The CDR3 coding sequence is TGTGCCACCTGGTACAGACATGGTTATAAGAAACTCTTT. Translation: CATWYRHGYKKLF.

The chain carries TRGV4 and TRGJ1 or TRGJ2. The J gene was missing in TCRdb and was found by matching the end of the DNA to germline. Germline values: CDR1 EGSTGY, CDR2 YDSYTSSV. The CDR3 contains 14 residues. V trimming: 5 bases; J trimming: 1 base; junction bases outside the gene matches: 8. The CDR3 region is CATWVIRNYYKKLF. For the CDR3, the DNA is TGTGCCACCTGGGTAATACGTAATTATTATAAGAAACTCTTT.

J is TRGJ1 or TRGJ2 and V is TRGV3. The J gene, left out of TCRdb, was set here by checking the DNA against germline. The CDR3 sequence is 14 residues long. V was clipped by 2 bases and J by 5 bases; unmatched bases: 9. CDR1 is VTNTFY and CDR2 is YDVSTARD in the germline V gene (reference sequence). The CDR3 sequence is CATWDIAFHYKKLF. CDR3 bases: TGTGCCACCTGGGACATAGCGTTCCATTATAAGAAACTCTTT.

This chain joins TRGV8 and TRGJ1 or TRGJ2. TCRdb is silent on the J gene; assignment here came from matching the DNA to germline. The V gene's germline CDR1 is VENAVY and CDR2 YDSYNSRV. V lost 5 bases to trimming and J lost 6 bases; unmatched junction nucleotides: 4. The CDR3 contains 11 residues. This chain's CDR3 is CATWGGYKKLF. In nucleotides, the CDR3 is TGTGCCACCTGGGGCGGTTATAAGAAACTCTTT.

The V call is TRGV9, the J call TRGJ1 or TRGJ2. The J gene was not available in TCRdb and was assigned here by matching the DNA to germline segments. The V and J ends lost 3 bases and 5 bases, in that order; junction bases with no gene match: 7. The germline V gene has CDR1 GITISATS and CDR2 ISYDGTV (reference sequence). The length of the CDR3 is 13 residues. The CDR3 loop is CALWEPRNYKKLF. The DNA of the CDR3 is TGTGCCTTGTGGGAGCCGCGGAATTATAAGAAACTCTTT.